One T cell receptor (beta chain) is described in this entry. This sample stems from a study of patients and donors after allogeneic stem cell transplantation. TCRdb fed the RT-PCR reads into MiXCR, producing one record per CDR3 protein. Altogether under 200,000 distinct CDR3 sequences are present, approximately 28% being singletons, with the ten largest covering about 3%. With V trimmed by 4 bases and J by 4 bases, 8 bases remained unmatched. In germline, CDR1 is SGHRS, CDR2 YFSETQ. CDR3 length: 14 residues. The sequence was collected from a human donor who was either an allogeneic HSCT recipient or a stem cell or donor lymphocyte infusion donor (not recorded which). It is not recorded whose cells these are; they may come from a transplant donor. This chain uses TRBV5-1 with TRBJ2-7, with 7 bases matching TRBD2. Sequencing input: blood, either unsorted or a sorted T cell fraction (not recorded which). The CDR3 protein is CASSPQTSSYEQYF. As DNA, the CDR3 is TGCGCCAGCAGCCCTCAGACTAGCAGTTACGAGCAGTACTTC.